The 13 T cell receptor beta chains presented below share a single source sample, sequenced in a study of blood T cells in healthy people across ages. A second roughly 6 to 12 cycle PCR used barcoded and J-beta primers. Each CDR3 protein is one row after TCRdb ran MiXCR on the 5' RACE reads. The sample holds about 1.5 million distinct CDR3 sequences, roughly 43% seen once. The sample taken for sequencing was blood. Receptors were obtained from a woman under 30 in good health.

The chain uses TRBV2 and TRBJ1-2; 7 bases agree with TRBD1. The germline gives CDR1 SNHLY, CDR2 FYNNEI. The CDR3 spans 12 residues. J lost 8 bases, V lost 11 bases, and 11 bases had no gene match. The DNA for the CDR3 is TGTGCCGGCAAACAGGGGTCGGCGGGCTACACCTTC. This codes for CAGKQGSAGYTF.

V is TRBV6-6 and J is TRBJ1-2, with D unresolved. CDR1 is MNHNY and CDR2 is SVGAGI in the germline V gene (reference sequence). The V end was cut by 2 bases, the J end by 2 bases, with 18 bases between. CDR3 length: 17 residues. The chain's CDR3 is CASSYQATRRPNYGYTF. CDR3 sequence (DNA): TGTGCCAGCAGTTACCAGGCAACTAGGAGACCGAACTATGGCTACACCTTC.

V and J are TRBV20-1 and TRBJ1-1; a weak D match, TRBD1 (5 bases). The CDR3 is made up of 14 amino acids. Germline CDR1 and CDR2: DFQATT and SNEGSKA (reference sequence). The ends were cut back, 6 bases at V and 1 base at J, with 15 bases in the middle. The CDR3 nucleotides are TGCAGTGCCCCCACGGGGGGGTCGAACACTGAAGCTTTCTTT. It encodes CSAPTGGSNTEAFF.

The chain combines TRBV6-6 with TRBJ1-1, with D tentatively TRBD1 (5 bases). V lost 6 bases and J 0 bases, leaving 11 bases between the germline ends. The CDR3 has 14 residues. The V gene's germline CDR1 is MNHNY and CDR2 SVGAGI (reference sequence). This chain's CDR3 is CASRRGGLNTEAFF. The DNA of the CDR3 is TGTGCCAGCAGGAGGGGCGGTTTGAACACTGAAGCTTTCTTT.

The V and J genes are TRBV7-2 and TRBJ2-7, with 9 bases lining up with TRBD2. Germline V gene sequence: CDR1 SGHTA, CDR2 FQGNSA. V lost 5 bases and J lost 2; bases outside the gene matches: 16. The CDR3 loop spans 18 amino acids. The CDR3 is CASSLGVAGAQITYEQYF. In DNA, the CDR3 is TGTGCCAGCAGCCTCGGGGTAGCGGGGGCCCAGATAACCTACGAGCAGTACTTC.

This chain connects TRBV21-1 to TRBJ2-1; whether TRBD2, the table's D call, matches the DNA was not checked. Matching the DNA end better, TRBJ2-7 makes the J call doubtful. TRBV21-1 is listed as a pseudogene. This CDR3 comprises 19 residues. CDR3 in DNA: TGTGCCAGCAGCATTTTAGGACTAGCCGTAAGGAGCTCCTACAATGAGCAGTACTTC. Protein product: CASSILGLAVRSSYNEQYF.

The chain couples TRBV5-1 to TRBJ2-2, with D possibly being TRBD2 (5 bases). Germline assignment: CDR1 SGHRS and CDR2 YFSETQ. CDR3 length equals 16 residues. The germline V and J ends were trimmed by 4 bases and 0 bases, with 13 bases remaining between them. The CDR3 loop is CASSTPLAANTGELFF. The CDR3 nucleotides read TGCGCCAGCAGCACCCCGCTAGCAGCGAACACCGGGGAGCTGTTTTTT.

J is TRBJ2-3 and V is TRBV2; no reliable D call. Germline loops: CDR1 SNHLY, CDR2 FYNNEI. This CDR3 contains 13 residues. V was clipped by 6 bases and J by 5 bases, with 12 bases between them. The CDR3 DNA is TGTGCCAGCAGGCTGGGCATTGGAGATACGCAGTATTTT. This encodes CASRLGIGDTQYF.

The V call is TRBV6-1, the J call TRBJ2-1; a weak D match, TRBD2 (5 bases). The CDR3 has 15 amino acids. Germline lookup yields CDR1 MNHNS and CDR2 SASEGT. V lost 6 bases and J lost 3, with 15 bases in between. The CDR3 coding sequence is TGTGCCAGCAGGGCGGGCCAAGATAACTACAATGAGCAGTTCTTC. Its protein is CASRAGQDNYNEQFF.

This sequence joins TRBV15 and TRBJ1-4; possibly TRBD1 for D (6 bases). Trimming left V 4 bases short and J 3 bases short, with 12 bases between. The germline V gene has CDR1 LNHNV and CDR2 YYDKDF (reference sequence). The CDR3 length is 15 residues. CDR3 DNA sequence: TGTGCCACCAGCACGGGCACAGGGCCTAATGAAAAACTGTTTTTT. This gives the protein CATSTGTGPNEKLFF. Full variable domain (remainder filled in from reference TRBV15 and TRBJ1-4): DAMVIQNPRYQVTQFGKPVTLSCSQTLNHNVMYWYQQKSSQAPKLLFHYYDKDFNNEADTPDNFQSRRPNTSFCFLDIRSPGLGDTAMYLCATSTGTGPNEKLFFGSGTQLSVL.

This clonotype occurred a few times. V usage is TRBV7-8 and J usage is TRBJ2-5, with a possible D match to TRBD2 (6 bases). CDR1 and CDR2 (germline): SGHVS, FQNEAQ. Between the trimmed V and J ends, which lost 0 bases and 6 bases, there was a span of 17 bases. This CDR3 has 16 residues. DNA of the CDR3: TGTGCCAGCAGCTTAGCGCCAGCGGGCGGTCAGCAGACCCAGTACTTC. This sequence encodes CASSLAPAGGQQTQYF.

This chain uses TRBV20-1 with TRBJ2-5, with unresolved D. Looked up from germline, CDR1 is DFQATT and CDR2 is SNEGSKA (reference sequence). The ends were cut back, 5 bases at V and 4 bases at J, with 20 bases in the middle. This CDR3 comprises 15 residues. The CDR3 nucleotides read TGCAGTGCTGGCCCCCAAGGGATTTTAGGAGAGACCCAGTACTTC. Residues: CSAGPQGILGETQYF.

The chain has TRBV20-1 and TRBJ1-3; tentatively, D is TRBD1 (5 bases). The V gene lost 2 bases and the J gene lost 4 bases, with 9 bases spanning the gap. Looked up from germline, CDR1 is DFQATT and CDR2 is SNEGSKA (reference sequence). This CDR3 is 13 amino acids long. CDR3 sequence reads: CSARIGAGNTIYF. CDR3 coding DNA: TGCAGTGCTAGAATCGGGGCAGGAAACACCATATATTTT.